One sample yielded the 10 T cell receptor beta chains listed below, sequenced in a study of cytomegalovirus exposure and HLA in healthy donors. The PCR contained 60 Vbeta and 13 Jbeta primers. The data were produced by immunoSEQ multiplex PCR, yet TCRdb's version contains in-frame clones alone and is incomplete. The sample has approximately 160,000 clones; 76% are singletons. The sequencing sample was made of PBMCs. The receptors shown here come from a female donor in good health and CMV-seronegative.

This clone was detected once. J is TRBJ2-7 and V is TRBV12-5, with D perhaps matching TRBD2 (7 bases). The CDR3 is 15 amino acids. Germline CDR1 and CDR2: LGHNT and FRNRAP. Deletions cut 6 bases from V and 5 bases from J, with 20 bases between. As DNA, the CDR3 is TGTGCTAGTGGCCGAAGGGGGGGTAGGGTGGACGAGCAGTACTTC. It translates to CASGRRGGRVDEQYF.

The V call is TRBV19, the J call TRBJ2-5; D is uncertain. Germline V lookup: CDR1 LNHDA, CDR2 SQIVND (reference sequence). The CDR3 sequence is 11 residues long. Trimming removed 6 bases from V and 4 bases from J, with 6 bases in between. The CDR3 DNA follows: TGTGCCAGTAGAAGAGGAGAGACCCAGTACTTC. It yields the protein CASRRGETQYF.

The genes are TRBV28 and TRBJ2-5; tentatively, D is TRBD2 (6 bases). CDR1 and CDR2 from the germline V gene are MDHEN and SYDVKM. The CDR3 consists of 12 residues. V lost 1 base to trimming and J lost 11 bases, with 11 bases between them. The CDR3 protein is CASSLSPGVQYF. The CDR3 DNA reads as TGTGCCAGCAGTTTATCCCCGGGGGTACAGTACTTC.

Remarks on this clone: The junction shows a germline mismatch at one end, possibly a read error. This chain joins TRBV2 and TRBJ2-7; 7 nucleotides align to TRBD1. The germline gives CDR1 SNHLY, CDR2 FYNNEI. CDR3 length: 15 amino acids. This CDR3 reads CDSSPETGLGAGGYF. In DNA form, the CDR3 reads TGTGACAGCAGTCCAGAGACAGGGCTCGGAGCAGGGGGGTACTTC.

This chain connects TRBV7-2 to TRBJ1-1; D not certain. Trimming shortened V by 3 bases and J by 2 bases, and 10 bases separated the two germline ends. The CDR3 length is 14 residues. Germline V gene lookup returns CDR1 SGHTA and CDR2 FQGNSA. DNA for the CDR3: TGTGCCAGCAGCTTTTCCCCGGGAAACACTGAAGCTTTCTTT. It codes for CASSFSPGNTEAFF.

This clone was found once. This chain links TRBV6-1 with TRBJ1-5, with 7 nucleotides matching TRBD1. The V gene's germline CDR1 is MNHNS and CDR2 SASEGT. The CDR3 is 15 amino acids. The V gene end was trimmed by 6 bases and the J gene end by 3 bases; junction bases not matched to a gene: 8. For the CDR3, the DNA is TGTGCCAGCAGAACGACAGGGATTGACAATCAGCCCCAGCATTTT. Its protein is CASRTTGIDNQPQHF.

This chain links TRBV27 with TRBJ2-5; 9 nucleotides agree with TRBD1. CDR1 and CDR2 (germline): MNHEY, SMNVEV (reference sequence). The CDR3 consists of 16 residues. V shed 6 bases, J shed 3 bases, and the junction held 11 bases outside the gene matches. CDR3 in DNA: TGTGCCAGCAGGGGGGACAGGGCTCCCAAGGAAGAGACCCAGTACTTC. Amino acids: CASRGDRAPKEETQYF.

J is TRBJ1-1 and V is TRBV10-3, with D possibly matching TRBD1 (5 bases). From germline, CDR1 is ENHRY and CDR2 SYGVKD. Trimming took off 6 bases at V and 1 base at J, with 15 bases between the two ends. The CDR3 loop spans 15 amino acids. The DNA for the CDR3 is TGTGCCATCAGCCCTTCTGTTACAGGGAACACTGAAGCTTTCTTT. Translation gives CAISPSVTGNTEAFF.

This clone was recorded once. The chain joins TRBV25-1 to TRBJ1-6; no definite D call. Germline assignment: CDR1 MGHDK and CDR2 SYGVNS. Trimming cost V 3 bases and J 6 bases, with 9 bases left between them. The CDR3 runs 14 residues. CDR3 in DNA: TGTGCCAGCAGTGATTATGGCGGTAATTCACCCCTCCACTTT. Translated, it gives CASSDYGGNSPLHF.

This chain joins TRBV7-9 and TRBJ1-4; TRBD1 is a possible D gene (5 bases). This CDR3 has 14 amino acids. CDR1 and CDR2 from the germline V gene are SEHNR and FQNEAQ (reference sequence). V was trimmed by 5 bases and J by 4 bases, leaving 11 bases between them. The DNA of the CDR3 is TGTGCCAGCAGCGCCTGGACAATTAATGAAAAACTGTTTTTT. It translates to CASSAWTINEKLFF.